This T cell receptor (beta chain) was captured by sequencing in a study of tissue T cells after allogeneic stem cell transplantation. Study-wide results and limits: Motif-based clustering found tissue-specific repertoire signatures shared across patients, though few clones were shared. Anatomically similar tissues had similar TCR repertoires within each patient.

Time point indicated: mouse harvest day 7 after allogeneic transplant. Each mouse received 10^7 T-cell-depleted marrow cells plus 10^6 splenic CD5+ T cells by tail vein. Tissues came from B6→BALB/c major-mismatch GVHD mice at day 7 or 14. Produced via immunoSEQ multiplex PCR; TCRdb's table is partial and in-frame only. The table has a few thousand clones, 50% seen once. Germline-derived CDR1 and CDR2 are SGHDT and FRDEAV. The CDR3 sequence is 14 residues long. V trimming: 4 bases; J trimming: 1 base; junction bases outside the gene matches: 3. By sample fraction, this clone is large. The antigen remains undetermined. Gene names follow the mouse nomenclature. Read sequence stops 1 residue before the CDR3 end, and the germline J gene provides the missing end.

The source is a female BALB/c mouse given C57BL/6 T cells with graft-versus-host disease after an allogeneic hematopoietic cell transplant. The specimen sequenced was lymph node tissue. V is TRBV14 and J is TRBJ1-2; 8 bases are shared with TRBD1. CDR3 sequence: CASSRDRRNSDYTF. Incomplete CDR3 DNA: TGTGCCAGCAGTCGGGACAGGAGAAACTCCGACTACACC. The full variable domain, with the rest looked up from reference TRBV14 and TRBJ1-2, is EAGVTQSPRYAVLQEGQAVSFWCDPISGHDTLYWYQQPRDQGPQLLVYFRDEAVIDNSQLPSDRFSAVRPKGTNSTLKIQSAKQGDTATYLCASSRDRRNSDYTFGSGTRLLVI.